Given below is one T cell receptor (beta chain) in context. The antigen is not known. Germline V gene sequence: CDR1 MNHEY, CDR2 SVGAGI. Trimming took off 0 bases at V and 2 bases at J, with 13 bases between the two ends. The CDR3 length is 16 residues. Everyone who donated was a healthy bone marrow donor. The data were taken from a study of cytomegalovirus exposure and HLA in healthy donors. Study in general: Genetic ancestry analysis placed under 90% of the 300 to 500 donors that were genotyped in the Caucasian-associated cluster.

General observations from the study: Donors were assumed by presence/absence analyses to have roughly uniform sequencing depth.

PCR was performed using 60 Vbeta and 13 Jbeta primers. Libraries were prepared by immunoSEQ multiplex PCR; TCRdb keeps only in-frame clonotypes and omits some of them. The sample carries some 74,000 clones, approximately 70% recorded once. The V and J genes are TRBV6-5 and TRBJ1-1; D perhaps matches TRBD1 (6 bases). The specimen was PBMCs. This clonotype originated in a man in his forties in good health and CMV-seropositive. The CDR3 here is CASSYSSRGGNTEAFF. The CDR3 bases are TGTGCCAGCAGTTACTCGAGTAGGGGGGGAAACACTGAAGCTTTCTTT.